This T cell receptor (beta chain) was obtained from a study of T-cell memory formation after mild COVID-19. MiXCR was run by TCRdb on the 5' RACE reads, yielding one entry per CDR3 protein. The sample lists around 510,000 distinct CDR3 sequences; roughly 22% were seen once. With respect to this clonotype: Antigen: not known.

The V gene lost 0 bases and the J gene lost 6 bases, with 9 bases spanning the gap. CDR1 SGHDN and CDR2 FVKESK come from the germline V gene. The CDR3 totals 13 residues. Study-level findings and limits: Within pre-infection memory, some responding clones were found, suggesting cross-reactive memory joined. Day 15 to 85 contracting clones showed balanced CD4/CD8; day 15 to 37 expanders favored CD4+. The second-wave clones peaking on day 37 were not confirmed as SARS-CoV-2-specific.

Sequenced sample: PBMCs or a T cell subset sorted from them (not recorded which). This TCR came from an adult woman who had mild COVID-19 (a few samples of this study predate the infection). Cell type and time point are not known. The genes are TRBV14 and TRBJ2-7, with unresolved D. CDR3 in amino acids: CASSQDLGFEQYF. In DNA, the CDR3 is TGTGCCAGCAGCCAAGATCTAGGGTTCGAGCAGTACTTC.